These 8 T cell receptor beta chains originate from one sample sequenced in a study of OX40 agonist ivuxolimab in advanced cancers. The assay was immunoSEQ multiplex PCR, and TCRdb's table has in-frame clones only and misses some. The data hold about 80,000 clones, with 80% to 90% observed a single time. The material sequenced was CD4+ or CD8+ T cells sorted from blood, taken in a trial of the OX40 agonist ivuxolimab. The receptors were sampled from an adult with an advanced solid tumor such as melanoma, head and neck, liver or kidney cancer.

The chain uses TRBV6-4 and TRBJ1-4; no definite D call. This CDR3 spans 14 amino acids. With 3 bases removed from V and 7 bases from J, the gap between germline ends came to 12 bases. In germline, CDR1 is MRHNA, CDR2 SNTAGT. The CDR3 protein is CASSEEAKSEKLFF. As DNA, the CDR3 is TGTGCCAGCAGTGAAGAGGCCAAAAGTGAAAAACTGTTTTTT.

V is TRBV7-2 and J is TRBJ2-1, with a possible D match to TRBD2 (6 bases). The V and J ends lost 7 bases and 9 bases respectively, with 13 bases between them. Germline CDR1 reads SGHTA; CDR2 reads FQGNSA. The CDR3 covers 12 residues. In DNA form, the CDR3 reads TGTGCCAGCACAGCTAGCGCGGGTGAGCAGTTCTTC. Its translation is CASTASAGEQFF.

The gene calls are TRBV5-1 and TRBJ2-5; D not certain. The end of the DNA is better explained by TRBJ2-7, so the J call may be wrong. The CDR3 consists of 14 residues. In germline, CDR1 is SGHRS, CDR2 YFSETQ. CDR3 bases: TGCGCCAGCAGCTTGGGGCAGCCACCCTACGAGCAGTACTTC. Translation: CASSLGQPPYEQYF.

Points on this clone: This may stem from a read error, because a much larger clone lies one nucleotide away. Different DNA sequences within this sample yield the same CDR3. This rearrangement joins TRBV9 to TRBJ2-3; weak D call: TRBD1 (5 bases). CDR3 size: 14 residues. Trimming removed 0 bases from V and 1 base from J, with 6 bases in between. CDR1 and CDR2 (germline): SGDLS, YYNGEE. The CDR3 protein is CASSVVGGTDTQYF. CDR3 coding DNA: TGTGCCAGCAGCGTAGTAGGGGGCACAGATACGCAGTATTTT.

With respect to this clone: Other DNA sequences in this specimen translate into the identical CDR3. The rearrangement uses TRBV18 and TRBJ2-1; no clear D. This CDR3 is built from 12 residues. The ends were cut back, 1 base at V and 7 bases at J, with 5 bases in the middle. From germline, CDR1 is KGHSH and CDR2 LQKENI. CDR3 region: CASSPQGNEQFF. CDR3 DNA: TGTGCCAGCTCACCACAAGGGAATGAGCAGTTCTTC.

The rearrangement joins TRBV9 to TRBJ1-2; D is unresolved. This CDR3 region has 14 residues. Trimming cost V 2 bases and J 2 bases, with 10 bases left between them. Looked up from germline, CDR1 is SGDLS and CDR2 is YYNGEE. As DNA, the CDR3 is TGTGCCAGCAGCGTCGGGTCCCTGAACTATGGCTACACCTTC. Protein product: CASSVGSLNYGYTF.

The gene calls are TRBV5-1 and TRBJ1-4, with a tentative D call TRBD1 (5 bases). CDR3 length equals 16 residues. Germline V gene data show CDR1 as SGHRS and CDR2 as YFSETQ. The V end lost 0 bases, the J end lost 0 bases, and 9 bases lay between the germline ends. CDR3 sequence (DNA): TGCGCCAGCAGCTTGGGACAGTCTGCAACTAATGAAAAACTGTTTTTT. Amino acid sequence: CASSLGQSATNEKLFF.

The rearrangement uses TRBV11-3 and TRBJ1-5, with 8 bases that match TRBD1. Germline assignment: CDR1 SGHNT and CDR2 YENEEA. The CDR3 totals 13 residues. V lost 5 bases and J lost 4; bases outside the gene matches: 1. This chain's CDR3 is CASSRQGNQPQHF. CDR3 coding DNA: TGTGCCAGCAGCCGACAGGGGAATCAGCCCCAGCATTTT.